This passage covers 14 T cell receptor beta chains from one sample sequenced in a study of T cell responses to AZD1222 COVID-19 vaccine. Method: immunoSEQ multiplex PCR; TCRdb's copy keeps in-frame clones and lacks some. Counted here are about 94,000 clones, roughly 90% occurring once; the ten biggest clones make up 9% to 14%. The sample was peripheral blood, taken 28 days after the second AZD1222 dose. These TCRs come from an adult who received the AZD1222 COVID-19 vaccine.

The chain has TRBV10-1 and TRBJ2-5; possible D gene TRBD2, 5 bases. The CDR3 runs to 13 residues. Trimming cost V 2 bases and J 7 bases, with 11 bases left between them. The germline gives CDR1 WNHNN, CDR2 SYGVQD (reference sequence). The chain's CDR3 is CASSEMGRGTQYF. The DNA of the CDR3 is TGCGCCAGCAGTGAGATGGGTCGGGGGACCCAGTACTTC.

V and J are TRBV4-1 and TRBJ2-7; D could derive from TRBD1 or TRBD2 (5 bases each). Germline CDR1 MGHRA, CDR2 YSYEKL. Trimming left V 1 base short and J 7 bases short, with 8 bases between. There are 12 residues in the CDR3. In DNA, the CDR3 is TGCGCCAGCAGCCAAGGGGGGTTGGAGCAGTACTTC. Protein sequence: CASSQGGLEQYF.

CDR3 region: CAWSSHLNYGYTF. As DNA, the CDR3 is TGTGCCTGGAGTAGCCATCTTAACTATGGCTACACCTTC. The V and J genes are TRBV30 and TRBJ1-2; D is unclear. The CDR3 runs 13 residues. V was clipped by 2 bases and J by 1 base, with 8 bases between them. Germline V lookup: CDR1 GTSNPN, CDR2 SVGIG (reference sequence).

The chain is built from TRBV3-1 (or the pseudogene TRBV3-2) and TRBJ2-2, with D perhaps TRBD1 (6 bases). Trimming stripped 3 bases from V and 6 bases from J, with 8 bases between. The CDR3 has 13 amino acids. CDR1 and CDR2 (germline): LGHDT, YNNKEL (reference sequence). The CDR3 reads CASSHEGAGELFF. DNA of the CDR3: TGTGCCAGCAGCCATGAGGGGGCCGGGGAGCTGTTTTTT.

The chain recombines TRBV7-3 with TRBJ2-1, with 10 positions matching TRBD2. The CDR3 extends over 18 amino acids. CDR1 and CDR2 from the germline V gene are SGHTA and FQGTGA. Trimming cost V 2 bases and J 9 bases; bases outside gene matches: 16. In DNA form, the CDR3 reads TGTGCCAGCAGCTTATATACGGGGGCTAGCGGGAGTGGCGGTGAGCAGTTCTTC. The encoded protein is CASSLYTGASGSGGEQFF.

V is TRBV9 and J is TRBJ2-5; 7 bases fit TRBD2. Germline V gene data show CDR1 as SGDLS and CDR2 as YYNGEE. This CDR3 region has 15 residues. Losses at the gene ends were 0 bases for V and 0 bases for J; bases not matched to a gene: 2. CDR3 region: CASSVGGGYQETQYF. The CDR3 DNA reads TGTGCCAGCAGCGTAGGGGGAGGGTACCAAGAGACCCAGTACTTC.

This chain connects TRBV12-3 or TRBV12-4 to TRBJ1-1, with D perhaps TRBD1 (6 bases). The CDR3 contains 12 residues. V was trimmed by 8 bases and J by 10 bases, leaving 17 bases between them. The CDR3 nucleotides are TGTGCCAGCTCTTATGAACAGGGAGGAGCTTTCTTT. Translating it yields CASSYEQGGAFF.

V usage is TRBV5-4 and J usage is TRBJ2-7, with D maybe TRBD1 (6 bases). Trimming pared 2 bases from V and 1 base from J, leaving 13 bases between. The length of the CDR3 is 15 residues. CDR1 SGHNT and CDR2 YYREEE come from the germline V gene (reference sequence). CDR3 sequence reads: CASSFGSRGSYEQYF. The CDR3 nucleotides are TGTGCCAGCAGCTTCGGTTCCAGGGGTTCCTACGAGCAGTACTTC.

This clone was seen just once. The J gene is TRBJ2-1, the V gene TRBV7-3; D not resolved. The ends were cut back, 1 base at V and 5 bases at J, with 6 bases in the middle. This CDR3 contains 13 residues. Germline V gives CDR1 SGHTA, CDR2 FQGTGA. The CDR3 nucleotides are TGTGCCAGCAGCTTAAATCCGGACAATGAGCAGTTCTTC. Protein product: CASSLNPDNEQFF.

The chain links TRBV5-1 to TRBJ1-3; a possible D gene is TRBD1 (6 bases). The CDR3 runs 15 residues. V lost 4 bases and J 0 bases, leaving 11 bases between the germline ends. Germline assignment: CDR1 SGHRS and CDR2 YFSETQ. CDR3 residues: CASSRQENSGNTIYF. As DNA, the CDR3 is TGCGCCAGCAGCAGACAGGAAAACTCTGGAAACACCATATATTTT. The full variable domain, its missing parts supplied by reference TRBV5-1 and TRBJ1-3, is KAGVTQTPRYLIKTRGQQVTLSCSPISGHRSVSWYQQTPGQGLQFLFEYFSETQRNKGNFPGRFSGRQFSNSRSEMNVSTLELGDSALYLCASSRQENSGNTIYFGEGSWLTVV.

This clone was counted once. The chain recombines TRBV6-1 with TRBJ2-7; D is undetermined. CDR1 MNHNS and CDR2 SASEGT come from the germline V gene. The CDR3 is 16 residues long. The germline V and J ends were trimmed by 2 bases and 3 bases, with 17 bases remaining between them. The CDR3 loop is CASSERGSKINYEQYF. CDR3 sequence (DNA): TGTGCCAGCAGTGAAAGAGGATCTAAAATTAACTACGAGCAGTACTTC.

A few counts support this clone. J is TRBJ2-7 and V is TRBV29-1, with D perhaps matching TRBD2 (5 bases). The CDR3 consists of 14 residues. Germline CDR1 is SQVTM and CDR2 is ANQGSEA. V gave up 6 bases and J gave up 2 bases, with 17 bases separating them. This CDR3 reads CSVEDHSKPYEQYF. The CDR3 DNA is TGCAGCGTGGAGGACCATTCTAAGCCCTACGAGCAGTACTTC.

The rearrangement links TRBV6-1 to TRBJ1-3, with D hard to call. The germline V gene encodes CDR1 MNHNS and CDR2 SASEGT. Trimming removed 3 bases from V and 11 bases from J, with 14 bases in between. The CDR3 runs 13 residues. The CDR3 region is CASSETGGRAIYF. As DNA, the CDR3 is TGTGCCAGCAGTGAGACGGGCGGAAGGGCCATATATTTT.

This clone was counted a few times. The chain uses TRBV6-5 and TRBJ2-7; tentative D call: TRBD1 (6 bases). Trimming shortened V by 6 bases and J by 0 bases, and 9 bases separated the two germline ends. CDR3 size: 13 residues. In germline, CDR1 is MNHEY, CDR2 SVGAGI. Here the CDR3 reads CASSRTASYEQYF. DNA of the CDR3: TGTGCCAGCAGCCGGACAGCCTCCTACGAGCAGTACTTC.